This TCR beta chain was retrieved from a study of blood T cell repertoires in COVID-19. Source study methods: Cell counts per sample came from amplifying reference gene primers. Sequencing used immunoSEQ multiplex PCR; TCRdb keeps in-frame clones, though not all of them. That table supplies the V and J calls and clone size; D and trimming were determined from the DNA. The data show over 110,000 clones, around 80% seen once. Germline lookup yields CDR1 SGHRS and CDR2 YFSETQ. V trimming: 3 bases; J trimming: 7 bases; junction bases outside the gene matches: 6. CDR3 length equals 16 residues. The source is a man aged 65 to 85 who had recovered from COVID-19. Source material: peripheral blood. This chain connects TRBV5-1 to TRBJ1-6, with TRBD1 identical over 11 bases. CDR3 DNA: TGCGCCAGCAGCTCGGCGGGACAGGGGGGGAATTCACCCCTCCACTTT. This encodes CASSSAGQGGNSPLHF.